The clone carrying this TCR beta chain was seen more than once but under ten times. Its target is unknown. This record belongs to a study of human T cells and chemical hapten exposure. As for the study in general: There were per-sample TCR yield variations, arising mainly from small pooled library volume differences.

Unique molecular identifiers were affixed to discrete cDNA molecules within the library. In TCRdb, the RACE reads were re-called with MiXCR into one record per CDR3 protein. The sample has approximately 120,000 distinct CDR3 sequences; roughly 9% are singletons. Time point defined: patch test 2, 6 weeks after DPC sensitization. The treatment was: therapeutic diphenylcyclopropenone sensitization with weekly scalp DPC. This CDR3 spans 14 amino acids. Trimming removed 4 bases from V and 9 bases from J; junction bases left unmatched: 11. Study-wide points: Relative to control repertoires, expanded TCRs gave rise to significantly more large CDR3 similarity clusters. The study found that DPC sensitization did not change TCRs above 1 in 1000 frequency.

The rearrangement uses TRBV12-3 or TRBV12-4 and TRBJ2-5; 7 bases map to TRBD2. The specimen comprised whole blood, sampled in connection with sensitization to the hapten diphenylcyclopropenone (DPC). The TCR originated in a woman in her thirties or forties with alopecia areata. Some clones in this sample may be carry-over from other donors' samples. The chain's CDR3 is CASSSSRGGSPQYF. The CDR3 DNA follows: TGTGCCAGCAGTTCATCACGCGGGGGTAGTCCCCAGTACTTC.